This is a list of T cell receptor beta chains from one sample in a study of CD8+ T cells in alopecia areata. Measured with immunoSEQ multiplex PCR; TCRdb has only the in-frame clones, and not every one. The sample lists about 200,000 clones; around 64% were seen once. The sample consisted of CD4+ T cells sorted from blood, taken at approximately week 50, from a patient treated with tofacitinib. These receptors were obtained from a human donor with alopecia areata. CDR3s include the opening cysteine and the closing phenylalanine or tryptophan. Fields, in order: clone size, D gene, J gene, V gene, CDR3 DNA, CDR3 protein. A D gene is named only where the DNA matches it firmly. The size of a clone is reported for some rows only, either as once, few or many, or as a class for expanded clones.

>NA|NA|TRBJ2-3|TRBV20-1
TGCAGTGCTCGGCTGCCAGATACGCAGTATTTT
CSARLPDTQYF
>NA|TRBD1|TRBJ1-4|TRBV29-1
TGCAGCGTTGGGACAGGGGAAGAAAAACTGTTTTTT
CSVGTGEEKLFF
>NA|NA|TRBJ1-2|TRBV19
TGTGCCAGTAGTTTGGGAGTGGGGAACTATGGCTACACCTTC
CASSLGVGNYGYTF
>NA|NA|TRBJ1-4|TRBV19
TGTGCCAGTTGCGGGAACATTAATGAAAAACTGTTTTTT
CASCGNINEKLFF
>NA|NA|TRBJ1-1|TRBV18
TGTGCCAGCTCACGACTGGAACTACCGCCGGCTGAAGCTTTCTTT
CASSRLELPPAEAFF
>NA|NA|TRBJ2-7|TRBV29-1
TGCAGCGTTGGAGGCGCTGCCTACGAGCAGTACTTC
CSVGGAAYEQYF
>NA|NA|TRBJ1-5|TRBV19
TGTGCCAGTAGTACGGTCCCAGGGGGCAATCAGCCCCAGCATTTT
CASSTVPGGNQPQHF
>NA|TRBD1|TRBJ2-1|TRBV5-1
TGCGCCAGCCACTCGAGACAGGGAGAATACGATGAGCAGTTCTTC
CASHSRQGEYDEQFF
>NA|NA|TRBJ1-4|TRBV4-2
TGTGCCAGCAGCCAAGGCCGGGACGGTACTAATGAAAAACTGTTTTTT
CASSQGRDGTNEKLFF
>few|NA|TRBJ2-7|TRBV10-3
TGTGCCATCAGTGGAGGCGGGGAGAGCTCCTACGAGCAGTACTTC
CAISGGGESSYEQYF
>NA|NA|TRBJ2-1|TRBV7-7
TGTGCCAGCAGCCTAATGGACTCGAATGAGCAGTTCTTC
CASSLMDSNEQFF
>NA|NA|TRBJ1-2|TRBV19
TGTGCCAGTAGAATGGGAAACAGGGTCGGAGGCTACACCTTC
CASRMGNRVGGYTF
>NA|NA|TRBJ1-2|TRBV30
TGTGCCTGGAGTCCACAGATGGTAGGCTACACCTTC
CAWSPQMVGYTF
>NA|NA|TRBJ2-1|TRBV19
TGTGCCAGTACTTCACTCGGACGTCTCTACAATGAGCAGTTCTTC
CASTSLGRLYNEQFF
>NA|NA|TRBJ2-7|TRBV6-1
TGTGCCAGCAGTCTAGCACAGGGTTACGAGCAGTACTTC
CASSLAQGYEQYF
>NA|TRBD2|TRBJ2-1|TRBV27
TGTGCCAGCAGCCTTCGAGCACTAGCGGGGGTGGGGAATGAGCAGTTCTTC
CASSLRALAGVGNEQFF
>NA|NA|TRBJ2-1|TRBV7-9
TGTGCCAGCAGCTTACCCGGGACGCCTGGCAATGAGCAGTTCTTC
CASSLPGTPGNEQFF
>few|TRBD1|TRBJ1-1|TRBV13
TGTGCCAGCAGCCCCCAAGTTGGGACAGGGAGAAGAGGTGAAGCTTTCTTT
CASSPQVGTGRRGEAFF
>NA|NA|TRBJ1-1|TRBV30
TGTGCCTGGCAGGGGACTCATAAAGCTTTCTTT
CAWQGTHKAFF
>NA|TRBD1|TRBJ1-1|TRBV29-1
TGCAGCGCTACCGGGACAGGGATGACTGAAGCTTTCTTT
CSATGTGMTEAFF
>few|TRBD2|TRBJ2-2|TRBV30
TGTGCCTGGACGACCGTCAGCGGGGGGGCATACACCGGGGAGCTGTTTTTT
CAWTTVSGGAYTGELFF
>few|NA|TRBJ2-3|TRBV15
TGTGCCACCAGCAGAGACCTTCTAGATACGCAGTATTTT
CATSRDLLDTQYF
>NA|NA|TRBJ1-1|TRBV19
TGTGCCAGTAGTATACAGGGATCGGCTTTCTTT
CASSIQGSAFF
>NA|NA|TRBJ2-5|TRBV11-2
TGTGCCAGCAGCTTAGGAGTTTCTAAGACAGCCCAGTACTTC
CASSLGVSKTAQYF
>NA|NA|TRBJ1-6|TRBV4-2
TGTGCCAGCAGCCAAGTTCCTTCTGAAAATTCACCCCTCCACTTT
CASSQVPSENSPLHF
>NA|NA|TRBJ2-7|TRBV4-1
TGCGCCAGCAGCCAAGGCCGGGCCTCGGGCTACGAGCAGTACTTC
CASSQGRASGYEQYF
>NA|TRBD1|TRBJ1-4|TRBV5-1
TGCGCCAGCAGCCTCGACAGGGAAGGAGAAAAACTGTTTTTT
CASSLDREGEKLFF
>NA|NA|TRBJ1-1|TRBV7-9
TGTGCCAGCAGCTTGCAGGGCGGCACTGAAGCTTTCTTT
CASSLQGGTEAFF
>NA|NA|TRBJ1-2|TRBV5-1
TGCGCCAGCAGCTTGGATCTGCGGGCATCCTATGGCTACACCTTC
CASSLDLRASYGYTF
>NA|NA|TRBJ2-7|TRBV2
TGTGCCAGCAGTGTTGTCAGCTACGAGCAGTACTTC
CASSVVSYEQYF
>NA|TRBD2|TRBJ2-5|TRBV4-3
TGCGCCAGCAGCCCCAGCGGGGGGGGAGGCCAAGAGACCCAGTACTTC
CASSPSGGGGQETQYF
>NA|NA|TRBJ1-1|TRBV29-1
TGCAGCGGACACGAGGGGGTGGTGAACACTGAAGCTTTCTTT
CSGHEGVVNTEAFF
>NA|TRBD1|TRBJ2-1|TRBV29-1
TGCAGCTCAAACCGACAGGGGGGCACTGAGCAGTTCTTC
CSSNRQGGTEQFF
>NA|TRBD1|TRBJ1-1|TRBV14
TGTGCCAGCAGCCACAACCTCAGGGGGCAAGGGAACACTGAAGCTTTCTTT
CASSHNLRGQGNTEAFF
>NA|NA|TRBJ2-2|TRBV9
TGTGCCAGCAGCGTAGAGGCGGCGGCAGCCACCGGGGAGCTGTTTTTT
CASSVEAAAATGELFF
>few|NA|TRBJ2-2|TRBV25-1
TGTGCCAGCGGTGCACCCGGGTACACCGGGGAGCTGTTTTTT
CASGAPGYTGELFF
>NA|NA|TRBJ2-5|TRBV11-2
TGTGCCAGCAGCCAAGCTAACCTGGAAGAGACCCAGTACTTC
CASSQANLEETQYF